What follows are 32 T cell receptor beta chains derived from one specimen sequenced in a study of shared clonotypes between healthy human individuals. Repertoires were generated with immunoSEQ multiplex PCR, while TCRdb's copy carries only in-frame clones and drops some. The data hold around 700,000 clones, with over 65% observed a single time. Sequencing input: memory CD4+ T cells sorted from blood. Subset meaning: CD45RA-negative fraction. The receptor set was obtained from a woman in her twenties or thirties in good health.

The chain couples TRBV18 to TRBJ2-5; D gene ambiguous. Germline values: CDR1 KGHSH, CDR2 LQKENI. Trimming took 3 bases from V and 0 from J, leaving 8 bases between them. The CDR3 has 14 residues. CDR3: CASSPPDYQETQYF. CDR3 in DNA: TGTGCCAGCTCACCCCCTGACTACCAAGAGACCCAGTACTTC.

This chain connects TRBV19 to TRBJ2-1; 10 bases are shared with TRBD1. CDR1 is LNHDA, CDR2 SQIVND, per germline (reference sequence). The V segment lost 5 bases and the J segment 8 bases; nucleotides outside the gene matches: 9. There are 15 residues in the CDR3. CDR3 loop: CASSSRTGGMDEQFF. The CDR3 nucleotides read TGTGCCAGTAGTTCCCGGACAGGGGGGATGGATGAGCAGTTCTTC.

This clone was counted between two and nine times. J is TRBJ2-3 and V is TRBV19, with a tentative D call TRBD2 (6 bases). Trimming shortened V by 6 bases and J by 0 bases, and 13 bases separated the two germline ends. This CDR3 is 15 amino acids long. CDR1 is LNHDA, CDR2 SQIVND, per germline (reference sequence). CDR3 coding DNA: TGTGCCAGTAGCCCCGGGGGTCCTAGCACAGATACGCAGTATTTT. Amino acids: CASSPGGPSTDTQYF.

The V gene is TRBV19, the J gene TRBJ1-2; D not resolved. Between the trimmed V and J ends, which lost 7 bases and 0 bases, there was a span of 6 bases. CDR1 LNHDA and CDR2 SQIVND come from the germline V gene (reference sequence). This CDR3 region has 12 residues. The CDR3 reads CASISPNYGYTF. In nucleotides, the CDR3 is TGTGCCAGTATAAGCCCTAACTATGGCTACACCTTC.

This clone was seen once. The chain combines TRBV2 with TRBJ2-7, with 8 nucleotides matching TRBD1. Trimming took 6 bases from V and 7 from J; bases not matched to a gene: 5. The CDR3 spans 12 residues. Germline values: CDR1 SNHLY, CDR2 FYNNEI. DNA for the CDR3: TGTGCCAGCAGAGCTACAGGGGGTGAGCAGTACTTC. Protein sequence: CASRATGGEQYF.

V and J are TRBV10-1 and TRBJ1-1; possible D gene TRBD1, 5 bases. The CDR3 covers 16 residues. Germline V gives CDR1 WNHNN, CDR2 SYGVQD (reference sequence). The V end lost 4 bases, the J end lost 3 bases, and 18 bases lay between the germline ends. CDR3 DNA: TGCGCCAGCAGTGCAAGGGACCTAAGCGGGGACACTGAAGCTTTCTTT. Protein product: CASSARDLSGDTEAFF.

The rearrangement joins TRBV5-6 to TRBJ2-1, with 12 bases matching TRBD2. Losses at the gene ends were 2 bases for V and 8 bases for J; bases not matched to a gene: 5. Per germline, CDR1 SGHDT and CDR2 YYEEEE. The CDR3 spans 15 residues. CDR3 DNA sequence: TGTGCCAGCAGCTTAGGGGGACTAGCGGGCTATGAGCAGTTCTTC. It codes for CASSLGGLAGYEQFF.

The chain has TRBV5-6 and TRBJ2-7, with 9 bases lining up with TRBD1. With V trimmed by 4 bases and J by 5 bases, 10 bases remained unmatched. The CDR3 spans 15 residues. Germline lookup yields CDR1 SGHDT and CDR2 YYEEEE. CDR3 coding DNA: TGTGCCAGCAGCGGGCGGGACAGGGCAATCAACGAGCAGTACTTC. Translating gives CASSGRDRAINEQYF. Full variable domain (outside the CDR3, taken from reference TRBV5-6 and TRBJ2-7): DAGVTQSPTHLIKTRGQQVTLRCSPKSGHDTVSWYQQALGQGPQFIFQYYEEEERQRGNFPDRFSGHQFPNYSSELNVNALLLGDSALYLCASSGRDRAINEQYFGPGTRLTVT.

The CDR3 bases are TGTGCCAGCAGCTTAGGTCCCGGGTTCACAGATACGCAGTATTTT. Protein sequence: CASSLGPGFTDTQYF. The chain links TRBV7-6 to TRBJ2-3; D gene unclear. The V end lost 1 base, the J end lost 2 bases, and 10 bases lay between the germline ends. The CDR3 runs to 15 residues. Germline values: CDR1 SGHVS, CDR2 FNYEAQ.

Many counts were recorded for this clone. The gene calls are TRBV7-3 and TRBJ2-2, with D maybe TRBD1 (5 bases). CDR1 is SGHTA and CDR2 is FQGTGA in the germline V gene. V lost 3 bases and J 1 base, leaving 12 bases between the germline ends. The CDR3 consists of 16 residues. In DNA, the CDR3 is TGTGCCAGCAGCTTTGGGGCAGCTCTGAACACCGGGGAGCTGTTTTTT. This gives the protein CASSFGAALNTGELFF.

In its sample, this clone was seen once. V and J are TRBV7-8 and TRBJ2-1; 8 nucleotides line up with TRBD2. Germline V lookup: CDR1 SGHVS, CDR2 FQNEAQ. The CDR3 sequence is 18 residues long. V shed 1 base, J shed 1 base, and the junction held 9 bases outside the gene matches. The CDR3 region has the DNA TGTGCCAGCAGCTTAGGCCTAGCGGGTTTCGGTTCCTACAATGAGCAGTTCTTC. Its translation is CASSLGLAGFGSYNEQFF.

This sequence joins TRBV29-1 and TRBJ2-7; weak D call: TRBD2 (5 bases). Deletions cut 4 bases from V and 0 bases from J, with 7 bases between. The germline CDR1 and CDR2 sequences are SQVTM and ANQGSEA. The CDR3 has 12 amino acids. In DNA, the CDR3 is TGCAGCGTTGCTGGGAGCTCCTACGAGCAGTACTTC. As protein: CSVAGSSYEQYF.

The genes are TRBV4-2 and TRBJ2-7, with TRBD2 as a possible D gene (6 bases). The germline V gene encodes CDR1 LGHNA and CDR2 YNFKEQ. V lost 0 bases, J lost 2 bases, and 11 bases lay in between. There are 15 residues in the CDR3. The CDR3 here is CASSQDLAFTYEQYF. The CDR3 bases are TGTGCCAGCAGCCAAGACCTAGCGTTTACCTACGAGCAGTACTTC.

The chain is built from TRBV19 and TRBJ2-5; 8 bases are shared with TRBD1. CDR1 is LNHDA and CDR2 is SQIVND in the germline V gene (reference sequence). The CDR3 covers 13 residues. The V and J ends lost 5 bases and 5 bases, in that order; junction bases with no gene match: 4. The CDR3 is CASSLTGAETQYF. The CDR3 DNA reads TGTGCCAGTAGTTTGACAGGGGCCGAGACCCAGTACTTC.

The chain employs TRBV19 and TRBJ1-4; a weak D match, TRBD1 (6 bases). V was trimmed by 5 bases and J by 7 bases, leaving 17 bases between them. CDR1 is LNHDA and CDR2 is SQIVND in the germline V gene (reference sequence). CDR3 length: 15 residues. CDR3: CASSSQTGQPEKLFF. The CDR3 DNA follows: TGTGCCAGTAGTTCCCAAACAGGGCAGCCTGAAAAACTGTTTTTT.

The V call is TRBV12-2, the J call TRBJ2-7; the tabulated D call, TRBD1, remains unverified against the DNA. TRBV12-2 is a known pseudogene. The CDR3 has 15 amino acids. The CDR3 bases are TGTGCAAGTCGGGAACAGGGAACGGGTTTCTACGAGCAGTACTTC. Protein product: CASREQGTGFYEQYF.

V and J are TRBV5-1 and TRBJ2-7; the D gene could be TRBD1 or TRBD2 (5 bases each). V was shortened by 5 bases and J by 2 bases, with 14 bases between the two germline ends. From germline, CDR1 is SGHRS and CDR2 YFSETQ. This CDR3 region has 14 residues. The CDR3 nucleotides read TGCGCCAGCAGACCCCACGGGGCAACCTACGAGCAGTACTTC. It codes for CASRPHGATYEQYF. Combining the CDR3 with reference TRBV5-1 and TRBJ2-7 gives the whole variable domain KAGVTQTPRYLIKTRGQQVTLSCSPISGHRSVSWYQQTPGQGLQFLFEYFSETQRNKGNFPGRFSGRQFSNSRSEMNVSTLELGDSALYLCASRPHGATYEQYFGPGTRLTVT.

This chain joins TRBV2 and TRBJ2-2; 7 bases are shared with TRBD2. Germline V gene lookup returns CDR1 SNHLY and CDR2 FYNNEI. The length of the CDR3 is 15 residues. V lost 3 bases, J lost 7 bases, and 8 bases stayed unmatched. The CDR3 loop reads CASSDLAGAVGELFF. In DNA form, the CDR3 reads TGTGCCAGCAGTGATTTGGCGGGAGCGGTCGGGGAGCTGTTTTTT.

The gene calls are TRBV27 and TRBJ1-5; D is uncertain. Germline assignment: CDR1 MNHEY and CDR2 SMNVEV (reference sequence). This CDR3 has 14 amino acids. V shed 1 base and J shed 4 bases, with 8 bases lying between them. The CDR3 nucleotides read TGTGCCAGCAGTTTATGGGCAGAGAATCAGCCCCAGCATTTT. Amino acid sequence: CASSLWAENQPQHF.

The rearrangement uses TRBV5-1 and TRBJ2-1; 12 bases line up with TRBD2. V lost 4 bases and J lost 4; bases outside the gene matches: 6. The CDR3 has 16 residues. Germline values: CDR1 SGHRS, CDR2 YFSETQ. CDR3 sequence reads: CASSILTSGSYNEQFF. The CDR3 bases are TGCGCCAGCAGCATCCTGACTAGCGGGAGTTACAATGAGCAGTTCTTC.

The gene calls are TRBV18 and TRBJ2-2; D perhaps matches TRBD2 (5 bases). This CDR3 contains 16 residues. Germline V gene data show CDR1 as KGHSH and CDR2 as LQKENI. Trimming removed 6 bases from V and 1 base from J, with 15 bases in between. CDR3 sequence reads: CASSPREAENTGELFF. The CDR3 DNA follows: TGTGCCAGCTCCCCCCGGGAAGCGGAGAACACCGGGGAGCTGTTTTTT.

The chain recombines TRBV28 with TRBJ2-3; D gene uncertain. Germline CDR1 and CDR2: MDHEN and SYDVKM. V lost 7 bases and J 3 bases, leaving 5 bases between the germline ends. CDR3 length: 11 amino acids. The CDR3 coding sequence is TGTGCCAGCACGGTAACAGATACGCAGTATTTT. Translating gives CASTVTDTQYF.

V usage is TRBV2 and J usage is TRBJ2-7; D is tentatively TRBD1 or TRBD2 (5 bases each). This CDR3 comprises 14 residues. The V gene's germline CDR1 is SNHLY and CDR2 FYNNEI. The V end lost 7 bases, the J end lost 0 bases, and 13 bases lay between the germline ends. The CDR3 sequence is CASTGPGSSYEQYF. The CDR3 DNA reads TGTGCCAGCACTGGACCAGGGAGCTCCTACGAGCAGTACTTC. The full variable domain, rest sourced from reference TRBV2 and TRBJ2-7, is EPEVTQTPSHQVTQMGQEVILRCVPISNHLYFYWYRQILGQKVEFLVSFYNNEISEKSEIFDDQFSVERPDGSNFTLKIRSTKLEDSAMYFCASTGPGSSYEQYFGPGTRLTVT.

V is TRBV27 and J is TRBJ1-2, with D possibly matching TRBD1 (6 bases). V was pared by 4 bases and J by 6 bases, with 15 bases between. Per germline, CDR1 MNHEY and CDR2 SMNVEV (reference sequence). The length of the CDR3 is 14 residues. CDR3 DNA sequence: TGTGCCAGCAGTTCCGAAACAGGGACTCATGGCTACACCTTC. It codes for CASSSETGTHGYTF.

This rearrangement joins TRBV6-5 to TRBJ1-2, with D uncertain. Per germline, CDR1 MNHEY and CDR2 SVGAGI. This CDR3 comprises 16 residues. With 0 bases removed from V and 4 bases from J, the gap between germline ends came to 15 bases. Written as DNA, the CDR3 is TGTGCCAGCAGTTACTCAGACCCCAGGACTGGCTATGGCTACACCTTC. It yields the protein CASSYSDPRTGYGYTF.

The CDR3: CSVGMGTGELFF. In nucleotides, the CDR3 is TGCAGCGTTGGGATGGGCACCGGGGAGCTGTTTTTT. V and J are TRBV29-1 and TRBJ2-2; D gene uncertain. In germline, CDR1 is SQVTM, CDR2 ANQGSEA. The CDR3 covers 12 residues. Trimming stripped 4 bases from V and 4 bases from J, with 7 bases between.

This clone appeared a single time. The chain has TRBV28 and TRBJ2-1, with D perhaps matching TRBD2 (6 bases). In germline, CDR1 is MDHEN, CDR2 SYDVKM. V was pared by 7 bases and J by 4 bases, with 17 bases between. This CDR3 is 15 amino acids long. The CDR3 DNA is TGTGCCAGCAAGAACGGGAGAAGGGGTTACAATGAGCAGTTCTTC. Its translation: CASKNGRRGYNEQFF.

This rearrangement joins TRBV5-1 to TRBJ1-5; 7 positions agree with TRBD1. The CDR3 runs 13 residues. Germline V gives CDR1 SGHRS, CDR2 YFSETQ. After removal of 4 bases from V and 7 bases from J, the junction contained 5 bases not matched to a gene. CDR3 protein: CASSLTGAQPQHF. CDR3 DNA: TGCGCCAGCAGCCTCACAGGGGCCCAGCCCCAGCATTTT. The full variable domain, in which reference TRBV5-1 and TRBJ1-5 provide the parts outside the CDR3, is KAGVTQTPRYLIKTRGQQVTLSCSPISGHRSVSWYQQTPGQGLQFLFEYFSETQRNKGNFPGRFSGRQFSNSRSEMNVSTLELGDSALYLCASSLTGAQPQHFGDGTRLSIL.

In its sample, this clone was seen a few times. The V call is TRBV25-1, the J call TRBJ1-1; no clear D gene. The V gene's germline CDR1 is MGHDK and CDR2 SYGVNS. The CDR3 covers 13 residues. V lost 4 bases and J 4 bases, leaving 10 bases between the germline ends. The CDR3 is CASSGPIGTEAFF. CDR3 in DNA: TGTGCCAGCAGTGGCCCTATAGGCACTGAAGCTTTCTTT.

Only a few counts were recorded for this clone. Additional DNA sequences in this sample encode the identical CDR3. V gene TRBV7-2 combines with J gene TRBJ2-7; 7 bases line up with TRBD2. V lost 4 bases and J lost 0; bases outside the gene matches: 3. This CDR3 has 14 amino acids. Germline V gives CDR1 SGHTA, CDR2 FQGNSA. The DNA for the CDR3 is TGTGCCAGCAGCTCGCAGCGGGACTCCTACGAGCAGTACTTC. Translation gives CASSSQRDSYEQYF.

This clone was found a few times. The sample carries other DNA sequences with the same CDR3. The J gene is TRBJ2-2, the V gene TRBV18; 8 nucleotides align to TRBD1. Trimming at V came to 3 bases and at J to 0 bases, leaving 0 bases not matched to a gene. In germline, CDR1 is KGHSH, CDR2 LQKENI. The CDR3 is 15 amino acids. The CDR3 loop reads CASSPGQANTGELFF. The CDR3, as DNA: TGTGCCAGCTCACCGGGACAGGCGAACACCGGGGAGCTGTTTTTT.

V gene TRBV25-1 combines with J gene TRBJ2-1, with 9 positions matching TRBD2. The CDR3 totals 18 residues. Per the germline V gene, CDR1 is MGHDK and CDR2 is SYGVNS. Unmatched junction bases numbered 11, after V lost 1 base and J lost 4 bases. In DNA form, the CDR3 reads TGTGCCAGCAGTGAATTAAATCCCTCGCTAGCGGGGTACAATGAGCAGTTCTTC. It codes for CASSELNPSLAGYNEQFF.